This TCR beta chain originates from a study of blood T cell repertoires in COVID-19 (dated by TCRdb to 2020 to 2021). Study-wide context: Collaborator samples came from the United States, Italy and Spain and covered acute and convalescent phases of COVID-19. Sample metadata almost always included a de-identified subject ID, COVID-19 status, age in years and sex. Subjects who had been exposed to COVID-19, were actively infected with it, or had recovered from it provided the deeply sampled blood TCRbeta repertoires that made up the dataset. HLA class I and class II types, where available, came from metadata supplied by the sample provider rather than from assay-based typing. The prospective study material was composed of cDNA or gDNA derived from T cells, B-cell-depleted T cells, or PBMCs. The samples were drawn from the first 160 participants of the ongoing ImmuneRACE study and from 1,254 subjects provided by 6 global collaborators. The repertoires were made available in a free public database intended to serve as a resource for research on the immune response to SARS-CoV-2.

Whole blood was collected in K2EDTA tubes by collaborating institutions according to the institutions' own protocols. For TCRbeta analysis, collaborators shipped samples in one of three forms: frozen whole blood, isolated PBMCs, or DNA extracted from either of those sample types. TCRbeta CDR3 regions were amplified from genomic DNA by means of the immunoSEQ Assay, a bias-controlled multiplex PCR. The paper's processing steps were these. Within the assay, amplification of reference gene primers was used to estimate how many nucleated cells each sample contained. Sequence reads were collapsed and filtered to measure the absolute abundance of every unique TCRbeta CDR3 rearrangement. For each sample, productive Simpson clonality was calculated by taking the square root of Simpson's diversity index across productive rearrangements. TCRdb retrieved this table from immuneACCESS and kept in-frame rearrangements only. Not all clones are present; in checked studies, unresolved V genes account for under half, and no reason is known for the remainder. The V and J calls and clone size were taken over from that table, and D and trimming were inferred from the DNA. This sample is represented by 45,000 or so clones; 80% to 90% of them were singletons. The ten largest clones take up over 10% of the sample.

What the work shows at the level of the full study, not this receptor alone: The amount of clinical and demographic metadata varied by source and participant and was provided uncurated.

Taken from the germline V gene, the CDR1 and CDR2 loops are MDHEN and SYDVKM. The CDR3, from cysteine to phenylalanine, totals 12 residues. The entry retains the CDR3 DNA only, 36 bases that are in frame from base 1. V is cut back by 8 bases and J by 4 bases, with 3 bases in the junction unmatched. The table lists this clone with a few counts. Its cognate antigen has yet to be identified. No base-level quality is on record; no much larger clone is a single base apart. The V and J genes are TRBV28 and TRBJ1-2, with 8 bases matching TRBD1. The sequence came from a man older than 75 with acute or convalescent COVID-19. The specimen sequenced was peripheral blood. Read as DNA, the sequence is TGTGCCAGCTTGGGGACAGGCTATGGCTACACCTTC. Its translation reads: CASLGTGYGYTF.